This T cell receptor (beta chain) stems from a study of shared clonotypes between healthy human individuals. CD8 cells classed as naive were CD45RO-negative and positively selected for CCR7, excluding terminally differentiated effector memory CD45RA+ cells. Across several immunoSEQ plates, the genomic DNA of each subset was split evenly. Sequencing used immunoSEQ multiplex PCR; TCRdb keeps in-frame clones, though not all of them. The repertoire holds over 2 million clones, with over 85% as singletons. This clonotype originated in a young man in good health. The sequenced sample consisted of naive CD8+ T cells sorted from blood.

CDR3 sequence (DNA): TGTGCCAGCAGCTTAGAGGCCCGGGGGTCCGGCTACACCTTC. This gives the protein CASSLEARGSGYTF. The rearrangement joins TRBV11-2 to TRBJ1-2, with TRBD1 as a possible D gene (5 bases). Trimming pared 0 bases from V and 8 bases from J, leaving 13 bases between. Per germline, CDR1 SGHAT and CDR2 FQNNGV. The CDR3 runs 14 residues.